The clone carrying this T cell receptor beta chain has a handful of counts. The data were obtained in a study of CD8+CD57+ T cells in acquired aplastic anemia. Using genomic DNA as the template, TCR beta VDJ and CDR3 profiling was carried out. TCRdb redid the calling of the reads with MiXCR, one entry per CDR3 protein. The sample has 90,000 to 130,000 distinct CDR3 sequences, less than 65% seen once; the top ten hold around a third. This CDR3 is 10 amino acids long. Germline CDR1 reads SGHVS; CDR2 reads FQNEAQ. V lost 5 bases to trimming and J lost 10 bases, with 8 bases between them. The gene calls are TRBV7-8 and TRBJ2-5, with TRBD2 as a possible D gene (5 bases). What was sequenced was sorted CD4+, CD8+, or CD8+CD57+ T cells (not recorded which) from PBMCs. The receptor's source is a human donor in good health, serving as a control. CDR3: CASSQEGQYF. CDR3 nucleotides: TGTGCCAGCAGCCAAGAGGGCCAGTACTTC.